Following are 10 T cell receptor beta chains from one sample sequenced in a study of metastatic and nonmetastatic thyroid tumors (dated by TCRdb to the early 2020s). No treatment had been received by any patient before thyroid surgery. Library generation was performed with PCR. Sequencing instrument: Illumina HiSeq 4000. In TCRdb, the public reads were trimmed at Q25 with fastp and aligned with MiXCR, with productive beta chains retained. Across this sample there are more than 14,000 clones, with roughly a quarter seen only once. Approximately 7.7% of the sample rests with the top ten. The source material was tumor tissue. These receptors were collected from a female donor with papillary thyroid cancer or a benign thyroid nodule (not recorded which). Some clones in this sample may be carry-over from other donors' samples.

Regarding this clone: The junction does not match germline at one end; this may be a read error. The chain couples TRBV18 to TRBJ1-2; 11 nucleotides line up with TRBD1. Germline-derived CDR1 and CDR2 are KGHSH and LQKENI. The CDR3 sequence is 18 residues long. The CDR3 here is CASSPPPGQGALSYGYTF. Here the CDR3 DNA reads TGTGCCAGCTCCCCACCCCCCGGACAGGGGGCGCTCAGCTATGGCTACACCTTC. Full variable domain (rest looked up from reference TRBV18 and TRBJ1-2): NAGVMQNPRHLVRRRGQEARLRCSPMKGHSHVYWYRQLPEEGLKFMVYLQKENIIDESGMPKERFSAEFPKEGPSILRIQQVVRGDSAAYFCASSPPPGQGALSYGYTFGSGTRLTVV.

This clone is medium-sized in the sample. This chain links TRBV28 with TRBJ1-3, with a weak D call TRBD1 (5 bases). Germline loops: CDR1 MDHEN, CDR2 SYDVKM. The germline V and J ends were trimmed by 4 bases and 0 bases, with 10 bases remaining between them. The CDR3 sequence is 15 residues long. The chain's CDR3 is CASSSAGSSGNTIYF. In DNA form, the CDR3 reads TGTGCCAGCAGTTCCGCAGGGTCCTCTGGAAACACCATATATTTT.

Worth noting for this clone: Given a much more abundant clone one base away, this may be a read error. The same CDR3 is also encoded by other DNA sequences in this sample. The chain links TRBV11-2 to TRBJ1-5, with D perhaps matching TRBD1 (6 bases). Germline assignment: CDR1 SGHAT and CDR2 FQNNGV. The CDR3 consists of 13 residues. CDR3 sequence: CASSLGQGRAQHF. The CDR3 DNA sequence: TGCGCCAGCAGCTTAGGGCAGGGGAGGGCCCAGCATTTT.

This clone showed up just a few times. This CDR3 fails to terminate in the conserved phenylalanine or tryptophan, so it likely reflects a read error. V gene TRBV6-1 combines with J gene TRBJ2-7, with 7 bases lining up with TRBD1. The CDR3 totals 14 residues. Per germline, CDR1 MNHNS and CDR2 SASEGT. V lost 5 bases, J lost 6 bases, and 10 bases stayed unmatched. Here the CDR3 DNA reads TGTGCCAGCAGTACAGGGGCGACCTCTTTCGAGCAGTACCTC. Its protein is CASSTGATSFEQYL.

This clone occurred a few times. A clone one base away is much larger, so this may be a read error. The chain uses TRBV24-1 and TRBJ1-4; no definite D call. Germline CDR1 KGHDR, CDR2 SFDVKD. The CDR3 spans 15 residues. The germline V and J ends were trimmed by 3 bases and 6 bases, with 13 bases remaining between them. CDR3 DNA: TGTGCCACCAGTGATCCTCAAGGAACCCATGAAAAACTGTTTTTT. This encodes CATSDPQGTHEKLFF.

This clone was counted many times. The chain's CDR3 is CSAGFGGNTIYF. As DNA, the CDR3 is TGCAGCGCGGGATTTGGTGGAAACACCATATATTTT. The rearrangement uses TRBV29-1 and TRBJ1-3; D unresolved. V was clipped by 7 bases and J by 3 bases, with 10 bases between them. The germline gives CDR1 SQVTM, CDR2 ANQGSEA. The CDR3 is 12 amino acids.

Judged by abundance, this clone is large. This chain links TRBV3-1 with TRBJ2-7; 8 positions match TRBD2. CDR3 length equals 19 residues. The junction had 13 bases not matched to a gene; V was cut back by 0 bases and J by 0 bases. The germline V gene has CDR1 LGHDT and CDR2 YNNKEL (reference sequence). For the CDR3, the DNA is TGTGCCAGCAGCCAAGATCCCCTGGGTTCTAGCGGGCCCTCCTACGAGCAGTACTTC. Its protein product is CASSQDPLGSSGPSYEQYF.

This clone was seen ten or more times. V and J are TRBV6-1 and TRBJ2-3; 7 bases fit TRBD2. V lost 4 bases to trimming and J lost 0 bases; unmatched junction nucleotides: 16. Germline CDR1 and CDR2: MNHNS and SASEGT. This CDR3 region has 19 residues. The CDR3 reads CASSALAGHNFFSTDTQYF. The CDR3 bases are TGTGCCAGCAGTGCCTTAGCGGGTCACAACTTTTTTAGCACAGATACGCAGTATTTT.

This chain connects TRBV27 to TRBJ1-4; D is perhaps TRBD1 (5 bases). The CDR3 covers 14 residues. V was cut by 5 bases and J by 4 bases, with 11 bases left in between. CDR1 and CDR2 from the germline V gene are MNHEY and SMNVEV (reference sequence). The CDR3 DNA follows: TGTGCCAGCAGTACCCAGGGTCTTAATGAAAAACTGTTTTTT. Translating gives CASSTQGLNEKLFF. Full variable domain (rest looked up from reference TRBV27 and TRBJ1-4): EAQVTQNPRYLITVTGKKLTVTCSQNMNHEYMSWYRQDPGLGLRQIYYSMNVEVTDKGDVPEGYKVSRKEKRNFPLILESPSPNQTSLYFCASSTQGLNEKLFFGSGTQLSVL.

The chain has TRBV27 and TRBJ2-7; the D gene is possibly TRBD1 (5 bases). Germline V CDR1 and CDR2: MNHEY, SMNVEV (reference sequence). V lost 9 bases to trimming and J lost 2 bases, with 11 bases between them. The length of the CDR3 is 12 residues. The CDR3 nucleotides are TGTGCCAGTTTGGACATCCCCTACGAGCAGTACTTC. Protein product: CASLDIPYEQYF.